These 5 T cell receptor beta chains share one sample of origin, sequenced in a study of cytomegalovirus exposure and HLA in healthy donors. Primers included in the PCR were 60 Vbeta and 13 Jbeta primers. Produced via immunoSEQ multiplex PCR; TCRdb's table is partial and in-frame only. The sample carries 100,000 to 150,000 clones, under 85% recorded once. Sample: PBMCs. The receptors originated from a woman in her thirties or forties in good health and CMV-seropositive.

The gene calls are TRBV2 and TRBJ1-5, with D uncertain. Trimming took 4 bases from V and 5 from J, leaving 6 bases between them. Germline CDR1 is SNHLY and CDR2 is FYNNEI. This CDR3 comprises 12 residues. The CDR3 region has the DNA TGTGCCAGCAGTGGAGAGTATCAGCCCCAGCATTTT. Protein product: CASSGEYQPQHF.

CDR3 bases: TGTGCCAGCAGGGCGGATCCCTACGAGCAGTACTTC. Protein product: CASRADPYEQYF. The chain uses TRBV28 and TRBJ2-7; no clear D. Germline values: CDR1 MDHEN, CDR2 SYDVKM. There are 12 residues in the CDR3. Deletions cut 6 bases from V and 2 bases from J, with 8 bases between.

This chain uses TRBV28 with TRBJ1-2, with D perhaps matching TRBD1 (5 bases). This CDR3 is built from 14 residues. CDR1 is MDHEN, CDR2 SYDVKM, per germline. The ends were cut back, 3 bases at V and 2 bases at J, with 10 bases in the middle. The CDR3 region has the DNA TGTGCCAGCAGTTTGGCGGGGGGGAACTATGGCTACACCTTC. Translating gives CASSLAGGNYGYTF.

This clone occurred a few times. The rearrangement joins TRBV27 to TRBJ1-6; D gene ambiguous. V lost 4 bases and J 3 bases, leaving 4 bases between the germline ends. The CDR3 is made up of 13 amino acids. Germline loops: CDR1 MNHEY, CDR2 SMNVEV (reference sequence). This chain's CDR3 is CASSSLYNSPLHF. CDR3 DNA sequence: TGTGCCAGCAGTTCTCTCTATAATTCACCCCTCCACTTT.

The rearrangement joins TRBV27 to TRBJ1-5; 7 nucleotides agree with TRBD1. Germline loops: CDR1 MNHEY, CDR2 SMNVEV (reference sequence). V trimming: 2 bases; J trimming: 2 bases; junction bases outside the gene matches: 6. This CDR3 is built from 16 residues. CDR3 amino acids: CASSLKGAMGNQPQHF. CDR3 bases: TGTGCCAGCAGTTTAAAGGGGGCGATGGGCAATCAGCCCCAGCATTTT.